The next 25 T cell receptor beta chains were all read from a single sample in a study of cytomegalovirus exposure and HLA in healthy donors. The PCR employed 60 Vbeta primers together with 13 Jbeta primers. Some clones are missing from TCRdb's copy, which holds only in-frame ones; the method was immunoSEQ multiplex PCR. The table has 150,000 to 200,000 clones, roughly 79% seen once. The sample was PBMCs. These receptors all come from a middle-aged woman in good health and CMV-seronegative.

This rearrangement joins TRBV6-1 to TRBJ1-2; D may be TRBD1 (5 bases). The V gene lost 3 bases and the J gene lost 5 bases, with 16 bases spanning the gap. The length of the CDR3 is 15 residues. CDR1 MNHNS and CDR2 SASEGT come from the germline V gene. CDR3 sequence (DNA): TGTGCCAGCAGTGAGGAGTGGGGCCGCCGTTATGGCTACACCTTC. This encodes CASSEEWGRRYGYTF.

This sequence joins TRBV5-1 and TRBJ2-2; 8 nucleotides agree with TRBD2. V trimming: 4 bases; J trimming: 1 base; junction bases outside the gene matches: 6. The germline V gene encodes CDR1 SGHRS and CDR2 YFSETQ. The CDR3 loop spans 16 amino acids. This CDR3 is CASSPSGGKNTGELFF. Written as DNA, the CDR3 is TGCGCCAGCAGCCCCTCGGGGGGGAAGAACACCGGGGAGCTGTTTTTT.

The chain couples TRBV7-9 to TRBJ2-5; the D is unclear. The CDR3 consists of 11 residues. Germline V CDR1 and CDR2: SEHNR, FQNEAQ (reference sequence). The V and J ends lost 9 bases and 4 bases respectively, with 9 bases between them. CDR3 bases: TGTGCCAGTCAGGTTGGAGAGACCCAGTACTTC. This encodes CASQVGETQYF.

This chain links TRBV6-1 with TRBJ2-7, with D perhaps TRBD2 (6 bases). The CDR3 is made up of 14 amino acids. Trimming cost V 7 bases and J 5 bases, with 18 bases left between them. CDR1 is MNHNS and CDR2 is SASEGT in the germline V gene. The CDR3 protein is CASTLTVGGNEQYF. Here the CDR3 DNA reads TGTGCCAGCACCTTGACAGTAGGCGGGAACGAGCAGTACTTC.

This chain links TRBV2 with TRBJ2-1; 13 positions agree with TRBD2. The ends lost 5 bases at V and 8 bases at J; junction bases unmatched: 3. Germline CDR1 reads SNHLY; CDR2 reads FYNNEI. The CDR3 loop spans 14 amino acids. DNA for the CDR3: TGTGCCAGCAGTTGGACTAGCGGGAGCTATGAGCAGTTCTTC. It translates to CASSWTSGSYEQFF.

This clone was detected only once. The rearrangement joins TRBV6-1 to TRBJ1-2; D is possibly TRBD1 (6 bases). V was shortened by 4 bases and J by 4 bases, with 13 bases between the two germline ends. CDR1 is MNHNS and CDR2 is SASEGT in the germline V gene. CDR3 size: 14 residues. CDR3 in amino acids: CASSGGGHFYGYTF. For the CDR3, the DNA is TGTGCCAGCAGTGGGGGGGGGCACTTCTATGGCTACACCTTC.

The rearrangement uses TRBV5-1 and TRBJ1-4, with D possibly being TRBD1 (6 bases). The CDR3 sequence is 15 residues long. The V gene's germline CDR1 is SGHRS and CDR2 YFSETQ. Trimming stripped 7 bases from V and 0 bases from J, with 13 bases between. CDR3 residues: CASSKGGATNEKLFF. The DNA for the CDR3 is TGCGCCAGCTCTAAAGGGGGGGCAACTAATGAAAAACTGTTTTTT.

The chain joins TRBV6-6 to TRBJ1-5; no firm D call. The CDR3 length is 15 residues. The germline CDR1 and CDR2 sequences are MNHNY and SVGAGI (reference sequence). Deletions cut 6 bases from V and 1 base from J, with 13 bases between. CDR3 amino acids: CASRHSYPSNQPQHF. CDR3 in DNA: TGTGCCAGCAGACACAGCTACCCAAGCAATCAGCCCCAGCATTTT.

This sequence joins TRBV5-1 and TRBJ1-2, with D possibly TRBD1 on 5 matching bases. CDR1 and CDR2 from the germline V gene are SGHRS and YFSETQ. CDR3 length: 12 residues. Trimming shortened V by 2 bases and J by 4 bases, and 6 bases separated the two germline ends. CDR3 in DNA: TGCGCCAGCAGCTTCGACAGCTATGGCTACACCTTC. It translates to CASSFDSYGYTF.

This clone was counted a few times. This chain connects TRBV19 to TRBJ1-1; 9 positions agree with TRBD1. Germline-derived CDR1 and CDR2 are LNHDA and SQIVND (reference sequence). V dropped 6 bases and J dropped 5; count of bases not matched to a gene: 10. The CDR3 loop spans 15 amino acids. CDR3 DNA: TGTGCCAGTAGAATAACAGGGGGCATGGAAACTGAAGCTTTCTTT. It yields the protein CASRITGGMETEAFF.

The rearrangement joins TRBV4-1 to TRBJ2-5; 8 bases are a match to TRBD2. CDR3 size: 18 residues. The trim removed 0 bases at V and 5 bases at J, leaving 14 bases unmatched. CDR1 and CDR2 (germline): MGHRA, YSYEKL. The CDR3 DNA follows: TGCGCCAGCAGCCAAGAAGAAGAGGCGGGGGGCGCATGGGAGACCCAGTACTTC. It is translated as CASSQEEEAGGAWETQYF.

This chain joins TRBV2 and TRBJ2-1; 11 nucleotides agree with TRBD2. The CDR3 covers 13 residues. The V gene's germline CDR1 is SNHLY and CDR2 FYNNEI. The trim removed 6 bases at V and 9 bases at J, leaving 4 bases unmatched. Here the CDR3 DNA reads TGTGCCAGCAGACTAGCGGGAGTCGGTGAGCAGTTCTTC. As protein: CASRLAGVGEQFF.

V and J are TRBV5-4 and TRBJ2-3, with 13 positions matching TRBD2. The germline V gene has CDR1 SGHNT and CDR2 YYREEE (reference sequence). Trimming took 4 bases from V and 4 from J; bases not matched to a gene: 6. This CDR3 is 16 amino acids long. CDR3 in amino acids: CASSPWTSGRADTQYF. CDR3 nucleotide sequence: TGTGCCAGCAGCCCCTGGACTAGCGGGAGAGCAGATACGCAGTATTTT.

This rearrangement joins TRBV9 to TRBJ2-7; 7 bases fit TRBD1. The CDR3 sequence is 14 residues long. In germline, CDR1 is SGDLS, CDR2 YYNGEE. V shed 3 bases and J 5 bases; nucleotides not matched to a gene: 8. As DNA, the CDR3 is TGTGCCAGCAGCGCCGACAGGGAACTAGACGAGCAGTACTTC. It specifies CASSADRELDEQYF.

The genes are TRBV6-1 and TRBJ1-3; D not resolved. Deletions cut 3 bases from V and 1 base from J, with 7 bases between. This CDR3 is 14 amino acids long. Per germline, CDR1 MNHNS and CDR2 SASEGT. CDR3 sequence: CASSDIPSGNTIYF. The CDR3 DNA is TGTGCCAGCAGTGATATCCCGTCTGGAAACACCATATATTTT.

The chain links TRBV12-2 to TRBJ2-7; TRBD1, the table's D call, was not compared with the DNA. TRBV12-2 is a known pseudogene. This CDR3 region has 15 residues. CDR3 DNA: TGTGCAAGTCGCACCGCAGGGGACAGGGACCACGAGCAGTACTTC. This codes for CASRTAGDRDHEQYF.

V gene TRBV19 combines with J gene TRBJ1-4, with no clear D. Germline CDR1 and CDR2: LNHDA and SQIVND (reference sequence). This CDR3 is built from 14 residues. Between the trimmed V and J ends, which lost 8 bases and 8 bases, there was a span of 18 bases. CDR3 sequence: CASGSRGLAEKLFF. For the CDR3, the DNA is TGTGCCAGTGGCTCACGGGGTTTAGCGGAAAAACTGTTTTTT.

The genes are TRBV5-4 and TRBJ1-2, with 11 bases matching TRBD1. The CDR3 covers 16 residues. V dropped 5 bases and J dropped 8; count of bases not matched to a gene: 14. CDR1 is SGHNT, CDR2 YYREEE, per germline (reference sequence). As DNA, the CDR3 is TGTGCCAGCAGGGACAGGGGGCCCAGTTATGTTGAGGGCTACACCTTC. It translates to CASRDRGPSYVEGYTF.

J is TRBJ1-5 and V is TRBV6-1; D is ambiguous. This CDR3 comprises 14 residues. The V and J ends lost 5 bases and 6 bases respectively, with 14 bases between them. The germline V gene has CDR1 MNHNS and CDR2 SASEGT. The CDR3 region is CASSSDMAGQPQHF. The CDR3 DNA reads TGTGCCAGCAGTAGCGATATGGCGGGTCAGCCCCAGCATTTT.

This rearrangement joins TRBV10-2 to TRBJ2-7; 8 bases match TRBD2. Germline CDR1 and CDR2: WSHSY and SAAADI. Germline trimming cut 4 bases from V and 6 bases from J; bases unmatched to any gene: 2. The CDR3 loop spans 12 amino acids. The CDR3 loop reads CASSAGTSEQYF. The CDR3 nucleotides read TGCGCCAGCAGTGCCGGGACTAGCGAGCAGTACTTC.

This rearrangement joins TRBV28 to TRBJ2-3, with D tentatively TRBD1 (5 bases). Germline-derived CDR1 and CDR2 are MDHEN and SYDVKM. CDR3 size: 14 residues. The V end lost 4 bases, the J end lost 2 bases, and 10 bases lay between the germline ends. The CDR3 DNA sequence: TGTGCCAGCAGTTCAGGGCCTTCCACAGATACGCAGTATTTT. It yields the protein CASSSGPSTDTQYF.

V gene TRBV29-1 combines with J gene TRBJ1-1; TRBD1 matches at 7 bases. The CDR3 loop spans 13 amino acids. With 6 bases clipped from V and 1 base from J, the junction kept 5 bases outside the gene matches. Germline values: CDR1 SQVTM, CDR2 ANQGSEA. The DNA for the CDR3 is TGCAGCGTCACCGGGACAGCGAACACTGAAGCTTTCTTT. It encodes CSVTGTANTEAFF.

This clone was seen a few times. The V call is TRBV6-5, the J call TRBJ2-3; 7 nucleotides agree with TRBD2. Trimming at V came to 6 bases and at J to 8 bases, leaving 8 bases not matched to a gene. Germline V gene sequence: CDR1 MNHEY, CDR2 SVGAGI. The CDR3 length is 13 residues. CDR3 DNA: TGTGCCAGCAGCCCCGGGTCGGGAGGTACGCAGTATTTT. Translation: CASSPGSGGTQYF.

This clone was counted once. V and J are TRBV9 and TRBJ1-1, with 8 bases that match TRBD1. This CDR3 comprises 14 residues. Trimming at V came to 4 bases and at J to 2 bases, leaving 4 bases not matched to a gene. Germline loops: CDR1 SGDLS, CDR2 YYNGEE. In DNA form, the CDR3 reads TGTGCCAGCAGCAAAGGACAGGGAAACACTGAAGCTTTCTTT. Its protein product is CASSKGQGNTEAFF.

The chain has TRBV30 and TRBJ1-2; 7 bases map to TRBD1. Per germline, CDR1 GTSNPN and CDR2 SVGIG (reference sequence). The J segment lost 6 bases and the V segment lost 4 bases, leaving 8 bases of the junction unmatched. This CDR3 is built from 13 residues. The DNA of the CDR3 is TGTGCCTGGATAGGGGCAGGGGGTGATGGCTACACCTTC. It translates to CAWIGAGGDGYTF. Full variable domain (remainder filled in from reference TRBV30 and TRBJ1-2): SQTIHQWPATLVQPVGSPLSLECTVEGTSNPNLYWYRQAAGRGLQLLFYSVGIGQISSEVPQNLSASRPQDRQFILSSKKLLLSDSGFYLCAWIGAGGDGYTFGSGTRLTVV.